This T cell receptor (beta chain) emerged from a study of blood T cell repertoires in COVID-19. Trimming took off 3 bases at V and 10 bases at J, with 11 bases between the two ends. Germline CDR1 SGHTS, CDR2 YDEGEE. The CDR3 runs 12 residues. Some clones are missing from TCRdb's copy, which holds only in-frame ones; the method was immunoSEQ multiplex PCR. The sample gives around 30,000 clones, around 67% of which show up once; about 15% is in the top ten. This clone was observed a handful of times. The chain couples TRBV5-8 to TRBJ1-3; D not certain. The clonotype was recovered from a human donor in a cohort sampled during active COVID-19. What was sequenced was peripheral blood. CDR3 sequence reads: CASSSPGGTIYF. The CDR3 nucleotides are TGTGCCAGCAGCTCGCCCGGAGGGACCATATATTTT.